The present TCR beta chain was sequenced within a study of blood T cell repertoires in COVID-19. The CDR3 totals 13 residues. V lost 5 bases and J lost 5, with 12 bases in between. Germline V gives CDR1 LNHNV, CDR2 YYDKDF (reference sequence). The repertoire was sequenced with immunoSEQ multiplex PCR; TCRdb's copy has only in-frame clones and lacks some. The profile shows about 55,000 clones, around 86% of them singletons. The chain joins TRBV15 to TRBJ2-5; D might be TRBD2 (6 bases). Source material: peripheral blood. The receptor comes from a human donor in a cohort sampled during active COVID-19. CDR3 DNA sequence: TGTGCCACCAGCTTATGGGGGAGGGAGACCCAGTACTTC. Translation gives CATSLWGRETQYF.